This TCR beta chain was sequenced during a study of T-cell memory formation after mild COVID-19. The CDR3 spans 13 residues. Between the trimmed V and J ends, which lost 3 bases and 3 bases, there was a span of 9 bases. Constant-segment primers served in 5'RACE that generated TCR alpha and TCR beta cDNA libraries bearing sample barcodes and UMIs. TCRdb re-analysed the 5' RACE reads in MiXCR, keeping a single row per CDR3 protein. In the table there are some 210,000 distinct CDR3 sequences, 18% of which are singletons. What was sequenced was PBMCs or a T cell subset sorted from them (not recorded which). The chain combines TRBV12-3 or TRBV12-4 with TRBJ2-7, with TRBD1 as a possible D gene (5 bases). This receptor was taken from an adult woman who had mild COVID-19 (a few samples of this study predate the infection). Cell type and time point are not known. The CDR3 loop is CASSLDTHYEQYF. DNA of the CDR3: TGTGCCAGCAGTTTGGACACACACTACGAGCAGTACTTC.